This entry lists 24 T cell receptor beta chains sequenced from one sample in a study of early stage breast cancer tumors. The repertoire was sequenced with immunoSEQ multiplex PCR; TCRdb's copy has only in-frame clones and lacks some. The sample has about 5,000 clones; 64% are singletons. Material for sequencing was breast tumor tissue. The receptors shown here come from a person aged 45-60 years with breast cancer.

The J gene is TRBJ2-7, the V gene TRBV11-2, with 7 bases that match TRBD1. CDR1 is SGHAT and CDR2 is FQNNGV in the germline V gene. J lost 5 bases, V lost 4 bases, and 5 bases had no gene match. The CDR3 spans 13 residues. The CDR3, as DNA: TGTGCCAGCAGCTCGCTCAGGGGGAACGAGCAGTACTTC. Amino acid sequence: CASSSLRGNEQYF.

The gene calls are TRBV6-5 and TRBJ2-3; D may be TRBD1 (5 bases). Germline assignment: CDR1 MNHEY and CDR2 SVGAGI. The V gene lost 4 bases and the J gene lost 8 bases, with 13 bases spanning the gap. This CDR3 region has 13 residues. The CDR3 region is CASSFQGRGTQYF. The DNA of the CDR3 is TGTGCCAGCAGTTTCCAGGGTAGGGGTACGCAGTATTTT.

The V call is TRBV2, the J call TRBJ1-1; 8 bases fit TRBD1. This CDR3 spans 14 amino acids. Trimming removed 2 bases from V and 4 bases from J; junction bases left unmatched: 3. CDR1 is SNHLY and CDR2 is FYNNEI in the germline V gene. CDR3 nucleotides: TGTGCCAGCAGTGAACTAGGACAGGGCACTGAAGCTTTCTTT. Translated: CASSELGQGTEAFF.

J is TRBJ1-2 and V is TRBV30, with a tentative D call TRBD1 (5 bases). Trimming stripped 0 bases from V and 4 bases from J, with 9 bases between. This CDR3 has 13 residues. Germline V CDR1 and CDR2: GTSNPN, SVGIG (reference sequence). CDR3 region: CAWSVGQTYGYTF. In DNA form, the CDR3 reads TGTGCCTGGAGTGTGGGGCAGACCTATGGCTACACCTTC.

This clone was observed a handful of times. The genes are TRBV7-9 and TRBJ2-5, with D uncertain. This CDR3 is built from 14 residues. V lost 2 bases and J 4 bases, leaving 11 bases between the germline ends. Germline V gene lookup returns CDR1 SEHNR and CDR2 FQNEAQ (reference sequence). The CDR3 is CASSLISYPETQYF. The CDR3 DNA sequence: TGTGCCAGCAGCTTAATTTCGTATCCAGAGACCCAGTACTTC.

The chain joins TRBV18 to TRBJ2-2; the D is unclear. This CDR3 is 15 amino acids long. V was shortened by 6 bases and J by 0 bases, with 11 bases between the two germline ends. CDR1 and CDR2 from the germline V gene are KGHSH and LQKENI. In DNA form, the CDR3 reads TGTGCCAGCTCTCAAAGGTCCACGAACACCGGGGAGCTGTTTTTT. Protein product: CASSQRSTNTGELFF.

The chain recombines TRBV30 with TRBJ1-2, with 7 nucleotides matching TRBD1. Per germline, CDR1 GTSNPN and CDR2 SVGIG (reference sequence). The ends lost 2 bases at V and 5 bases at J; junction bases unmatched: 5. The CDR3 loop spans 13 amino acids. The CDR3 bases are TGTGCCTGGAGTTCCGGGACAGCTTATGGCTACACCTTC. This translates into CAWSSGTAYGYTF.

This clone came up once. The chain has TRBV5-1 and TRBJ1-1; 7 bases agree with TRBD1. The germline V gene has CDR1 SGHRS and CDR2 YFSETQ. V dropped 5 bases and J dropped 6; count of bases not matched to a gene: 7. This CDR3 spans 13 amino acids. CDR3 amino acids: CASRQGRSAEAFF. The CDR3 region has the DNA TGCGCCAGCAGACAGGGGCGATCAGCTGAAGCTTTCTTT.

This CDR3 reads CASSVEAIATNEKLFF. The CDR3 nucleotides read TGTGCCAGCAGCGTAGAGGCCATCGCGACTAATGAAAAACTGTTTTTT. The chain carries TRBV9 and TRBJ1-4; no reliable D call. V gave up 0 bases and J gave up 2 bases, with 11 bases separating them. The CDR3 is 16 amino acids. The germline V gene has CDR1 SGDLS and CDR2 YYNGEE. The full variable domain, with the rest looked up from reference TRBV9 and TRBJ1-4, is DSGVTQTPKHLITATGQRVTLRCSPRSGDLSVYWYQQSLDQGLQFLIQYYNGEERAKGNILERFSAQQFPDLHSELNLSSLELGDSALYFCASSVEAIATNEKLFFGSGTQLSVL.

To note about this clone: This same CDR3 is encoded by further DNA sequences in the sample. The CDR3 region is CASTPLGQNTEAFF. The DNA for the CDR3 is TGTGCCAGTACCCCATTGGGGCAGAATACTGAAGCTTTCTTT. The rearrangement uses TRBV19 and TRBJ1-1; TRBD1 is a possible D gene (5 bases). The V end was cut by 7 bases, the J end by 5 bases, with 17 bases between. CDR3 size: 14 residues. Germline V gene sequence: CDR1 LNHDA, CDR2 SQIVND (reference sequence).

The rearrangement uses TRBV19 and TRBJ1-5, with D tentatively TRBD1 (5 bases). Germline CDR1 is LNHDA and CDR2 is SQIVND (reference sequence). V gave up 5 bases and J gave up 4 bases, with 21 bases separating them. The CDR3 length is 17 residues. As DNA, the CDR3 is TGTGCCAGTAGTGACGGGGGAGGCCACCTATCTAATCAGCCCCAGCATTTT. Its translation is CASSDGGGHLSNQPQHF.

The chain combines TRBV15 with TRBJ2-3; D is undetermined. V lost 0 bases to trimming and J lost 4 bases, with 14 bases between them. From germline, CDR1 is LNHNV and CDR2 YYDKDF (reference sequence). The CDR3 has 16 amino acids. CDR3 coding DNA: TGTGCCACCAGCAGAGATTCGGGCGGAAGGTCAGATACGCAGTATTTT. Its translation: CATSRDSGGRSDTQYF.

The chain uses TRBV4-1 and TRBJ2-4; 8 bases line up with TRBD1. V trimming: 0 bases; J trimming: 0 bases; junction bases outside the gene matches: 4. Looked up from germline, CDR1 is MGHRA and CDR2 is YSYEKL. The CDR3 has 17 residues. CDR3 bases: TGCGCCAGCAGCCAAGAGTGGACAGGGATAGCCAAAAACATTCAGTACTTC. It specifies CASSQEWTGIAKNIQYF.

The chain employs TRBV9 and TRBJ2-1; 13 bases agree with TRBD2. V trimming: 3 bases; J trimming: 5 bases; junction bases outside the gene matches: 5. CDR3 length: 16 residues. The V gene's germline CDR1 is SGDLS and CDR2 YYNGEE. CDR3 region: CASSGTSGGADNEQFF. CDR3 nucleotides: TGTGCCAGCAGCGGAACTAGCGGGGGGGCCGACAATGAGCAGTTCTTC.

The rearrangement uses TRBV9 and TRBJ2-7; D ambiguous. This CDR3 contains 15 residues. Germline V gene data show CDR1 as SGDLS and CDR2 as YYNGEE. Trimming removed 4 bases from V and 0 bases from J, with 14 bases in between. CDR3 protein: CASSPSVAASYEQYF. Written as DNA, the CDR3 is TGTGCCAGCAGCCCCAGCGTTGCAGCCTCCTACGAGCAGTACTTC.

The genes are TRBV2 and TRBJ1-5, with TRBD1 as a possible D gene (5 bases). Looked up from germline, CDR1 is SNHLY and CDR2 is FYNNEI. V lost 8 bases to trimming and J lost 3 bases, with 8 bases between them. The CDR3 runs 12 residues. This CDR3 reads CASQQDNQPQHF. CDR3 DNA: TGTGCCAGCCAACAGGACAATCAGCCCCAGCATTTT.

V gene TRBV10-3 combines with J gene TRBJ2-3, with D maybe TRBD2 (5 bases). CDR3 size: 14 residues. Trimming shortened V by 6 bases and J by 1 base, and 11 bases separated the two germline ends. Germline values: CDR1 ENHRY, CDR2 SYGVKD. The CDR3 bases are TGTGCCATCAGAAGGGAGTGGGGCACAGATACGCAGTATTTT. Translation: CAIRREWGTDTQYF.

This clone was detected once. This sequence joins TRBV5-1 and TRBJ2-7; 8 bases map to TRBD2. Germline CDR1 SGHRS, CDR2 YFSETQ. V lost 1 base to trimming and J lost 0 bases; unmatched junction nucleotides: 0. The CDR3 runs 14 residues. In DNA, the CDR3 is TGCGCCAGCAGCTTGAGCGGGAGCTCCTACGAGCAGTACTTC. It translates to CASSLSGSSYEQYF.

The chain has TRBV5-4 and TRBJ1-6; the match to TRBD1 covers 10 bases. CDR1 and CDR2 from the germline V gene are SGHNT and YYREEE (reference sequence). J gave up 9 bases and V 1 base, and 10 bases lay outside the gene matches. CDR3 length: 17 amino acids. In nucleotides, the CDR3 is TGTGCCAGCAGCTTGACGACAGGGGGCCAACTTACTTCACCCCTCCACTTT. As protein: CASSLTTGGQLTSPLHF. The whole variable domain, remainder taken from reference TRBV5-4 and TRBJ1-6, is ETGVTQSPTHLIKTRGQQVTLRCSSQSGHNTVSWYQQALGQGPQFIFQYYREEENGRGNFPPRFSGLQFPNYSSELNVNALELDDSALYLCASSLTTGGQLTSPLHFGNGTRLTVT.

V is TRBV10-3 and J is TRBJ2-7; maybe TRBD2 (6 bases). Germline values: CDR1 ENHRY, CDR2 SYGVKD. The CDR3 sequence is 12 residues long. V was cut by 10 bases and J by 4 bases, with 14 bases left in between. The CDR3 reads CANGPRGYEQYF. The CDR3 DNA is TGTGCCAACGGGCCCCGGGGGTACGAGCAGTACTTC.

The chain uses TRBV5-1 and TRBJ2-2, with 8 bases lining up with TRBD1. Germline-derived CDR1 and CDR2 are SGHRS and YFSETQ. Trimming cost V 4 bases and J 8 bases; bases outside gene matches: 7. This CDR3 comprises 14 residues. CDR3 loop: CASSPGQGGGELFF. The CDR3 DNA reads as TGCGCCAGCAGCCCCGGACAGGGAGGAGGGGAGCTGTTTTTT.

This clone appeared a few times. This sequence joins TRBV29-1 and TRBJ2-7; TRBD2 agrees at 9 bases. The V segment lost 6 bases and the J segment 2 bases; nucleotides outside the gene matches: 8. The CDR3 contains 14 residues. Germline V gene lookup returns CDR1 SQVTM and CDR2 ANQGSEA. The CDR3 DNA follows: TGCAGCGTGGTACTAGCGGGTGCAACCTACGAGCAGTACTTC. This gives the protein CSVVLAGATYEQYF.

For the CDR3, the DNA is TGTGCCAGCAGTTTAACAGGGGGCTGGACTGAAGCTTTCTTT. Translating it yields CASSLTGGWTEAFF. The J gene is TRBJ1-1, the V gene TRBV27; 9 nucleotides line up with TRBD1. Per the germline V gene, CDR1 is MNHEY and CDR2 is SMNVEV (reference sequence). There are 14 residues in the CDR3. With 2 bases clipped from V and 5 bases from J, the junction kept 3 bases outside the gene matches.

The chain recombines TRBV7-9 with TRBJ2-3; 10 positions match TRBD2. Germline V gene data show CDR1 as SEHNR and CDR2 as FQNEAQ (reference sequence). The CDR3 is 18 residues long. J was trimmed by 1 base and V by 3 bases; bases with no gene match: 10. The CDR3: CASSFPNLAGGRTDTQYF. CDR3 sequence (DNA): TGTGCCAGCAGCTTCCCCAACTTAGCGGGAGGTCGCACAGATACGCAGTATTTT.